Below are 2 T cell receptor beta chains sequenced from a single sample in a study of T cell changes during pregnancy in multiple sclerosis. Assay used: immunoSEQ multiplex PCR; TCRdb lists only in-frame clones, some missing. The sample yields some 49,000 clones, over 90% seen once. Sequenced here: CD8+ T cells from peripheral blood mononuclear cells, sampled in the first trimester of pregnancy. These receptors came from a female donor with multiple sclerosis, enrolled in a pregnancy study.

The count of this clone is one. This chain uses TRBV29-1 with TRBJ1-5; D is unclear. The length of the CDR3 is 11 residues. V dropped 2 bases and J dropped 11 bases, with 10 bases sitting between them. Germline V CDR1 and CDR2: SQVTM, ANQGSEA. CDR3 bases: TGCAGCGTTGAAACCCGGGGTGCCCAGCATTTT. This codes for CSVETRGAQHF.

This clone has a single count. The chain's CDR3 is CASSAGEANNEQFF. In DNA form, the CDR3 reads TGTGCCAGTTCGGCGGGAGAGGCCAACAATGAGCAGTTCTTC. This chain links TRBV5-6 with TRBJ2-1; the match to TRBD2 covers 7 bases. The CDR3 contains 14 residues. V gave up 8 bases and J gave up 5 bases; unmatched junction bases: 10. Germline V CDR1 and CDR2: SGHDT, YYEEEE.